Listed below are T cell receptor beta chains from one sample, sequenced in a study of shared clonotypes between healthy human individuals. Profiled with immunoSEQ multiplex PCR; TCRdb holds only in-frame clones, not every one. The sample lists 2.5 million or so clones, about 92% occurring once. Sequenced input: naive CD4+ T cells sorted from blood. Source of these receptors: a man aged 18 to 30 in good health. CDR3s include the opening cysteine and the closing phenylalanine or tryptophan. Each record gives: CDR3 protein, CDR3 DNA, D gene, clone size, CDR3 length, V gene, J gene. The D gene is left open where the match is weak. For some rows the clone size is stated as once, few or many, or as a class when expanded; others skip it.

CASSLGLPSYNEQFF	TGTGCCAGCAGTTTAGGGCTTCCCTCCTACAATGAGCAGTTCTTC	.	.	15	TRBV27	TRBJ2-1
CASSRTSGASYNEQFF	TGTGCCAGCAGCCGCACTAGCGGGGCTTCCTACAATGAGCAGTTCTTC	TRBD2	.	16	TRBV11-2	TRBJ2-1
CASSPSPGQNTGELFF	TGTGCCAGCAGCCCTTCTCCGGGACAGAACACCGGGGAGCTGTTTTTT	.	.	16	TRBV28	TRBJ2-2
CASSLMSGRGGSNQPQHF	TGTGCCAGCAGTTTAATGTCCGGGAGGGGAGGTAGCAATCAGCCCCAGCATTTT	.	.	18	TRBV2	TRBJ1-5
CASSYSRQAVNYGYTF	TGTGCCAGCAGTTACTCTAGACAAGCGGTTAACTATGGCTACACCTTC	.	.	16	TRBV6-5	TRBJ1-2
CASSETRGLPETQYF	TGTGCCAGCAGCGAAACCAGGGGTCTCCCAGAGACCCAGTACTTC	.	.	15	TRBV9	TRBJ2-5
CASSPRTGGAFF	TGTGCCAGCAGTCCCCGGACAGGGGGAGCTTTCTTT	TRBD1	.	12	TRBV27	TRBJ1-1
CASSPLRGVGEQYF	TGTGCCAGCTCACCCCTCCGAGGGGTAGGCGAGCAGTACTTC	.	.	14	TRBV18	TRBJ2-7
CASSQGPTDTQYF	TGTGCCAGCAGTCAGGGCCCAACAGATACGCAGTATTTT	.	.	13	TRBV28	TRBJ2-3
CASRRDRVDNQPQHF	TGTGCCAGTAGAAGGGACAGGGTAGACAATCAGCCCCAGCATTTT	TRBD1	.	15	TRBV19	TRBJ1-5
CSATGLAGELFF	TGCAGCGCCACGGGTTTGGCCGGGGAGCTGTTTTTT	.	.	12	TRBV29-1	TRBJ2-2
CASSIGTGYEQYF	TGCGCCAGCAGCATAGGGACGGGCTACGAGCAGTACTTC	.	.	13	TRBV5-1	TRBJ2-7
CASSMELGTNEKLFF	TGTGCCAGTAGTATGGAGCTGGGTACTAATGAAAAACTGTTTTTT	.	.	15	TRBV19	TRBJ1-4
CAISAQDSNQPQHF	TGTGCCATCAGCGCACAGGATAGCAATCAGCCCCAGCATTTT	.	.	14	TRBV10-3	TRBJ1-5
CASSPRGRTQETQYF	TGTGCCAGCAGTCCCCGGGGCCGCACCCAAGAGACCCAGTACTTC	.	.	15	TRBV6-5	TRBJ2-5
CASSQIQGKSSYNEQFF	TGTGCCAGCAGCCAAATACAGGGTAAGAGCTCCTACAATGAGCAGTTCTTC	.	.	17	TRBV14	TRBJ2-1
CASSALGGTTNTGELFF	TGTGCCAGCAGCGCCCTTGGAGGGACCACGAACACCGGGGAGCTGTTTTTT	.	.	17	TRBV7-2	TRBJ2-2
CASSLEDGWNTEAFF	TGTGCCAGCAGCTTAGAAGACGGCTGGAACACTGAAGCTTTCTTT	.	.	15	TRBV7-9	TRBJ1-1
CSVWFGSVGELFF	TGCAGCGTTTGGTTCGGGAGTGTCGGGGAGCTGTTTTTT	.	.	13	TRBV29-1	TRBJ2-2
CASAVQGGYEQYF	TGTGCCAGCGCCGTCCAGGGGGGGTACGAGCAGTACTTC	.	few	13	TRBV27	TRBJ2-7
CASSQQATISDTQYF	TGTGCCAGCAGCCAACAGGCCACAATTTCAGATACGCAGTATTTT	.	.	15	TRBV7-8	TRBJ2-3
CASSPGERSGYTF	TGTGCCAGCAGCCCCGGGGAGCGATCCGGCTACACCTTC	.	.	13	TRBV9	TRBJ1-2
CASSPWDSTDTQYF	TGTGCCAGCAGCCCTTGGGACAGCACAGATACGCAGTATTTT	.	.	14	TRBV7-2	TRBJ2-3
CASAAAYYEQYF	TGTGCCAGCGCCGCGGCTTACTACGAGCAGTACTTC	.	few	12	TRBV2	TRBJ2-7
CAISGSGLAGYEQYF	TGTGCCATCAGTGGCTCGGGACTAGCGGGGTACGAGCAGTACTTC	TRBD2	.	15	TRBV10-3	TRBJ2-7
CASSFGALNSPLHF	TGTGCCAGCAGCTTCGGGGCTCTTAATTCACCCCTCCACTTT	.	.	14	TRBV7-2	TRBJ1-6
CASSLSGTVTRELFF	TGTGCCAGCAGTTTATCCGGGACAGTGACCCGGGAGCTGTTTTTT	TRBD1	.	15	TRBV27	TRBJ2-2
CASSDGGGGDTQYF	TGTGCCAGCAGTGACGGCGGGGGAGGGGATACGCAGTATTTT	TRBD2	.	14	TRBV2	TRBJ2-3
CASSLVGAGGTQYF	TGTGCCAGCAGTTTAGTGGGGGCCGGAGGGACGCAGTATTTT	.	.	14	TRBV28	TRBJ2-3
CASTLGTWASGRAPYEQYF	TGTGCCAGCACCTTAGGCACCTGGGCTAGCGGGAGGGCCCCCTACGAGCAGTACTTC	TRBD2	.	19	TRBV11-2	TRBJ2-7
CASSLKQGFEQYF	TGTGCCAGCAGCTTAAAACAAGGGTTTGAGCAGTACTTC	.	.	13	TRBV13	TRBJ2-7
CASSSGNTGELFF	TGCGCCAGCAGCTCAGGGAACACCGGGGAGCTGTTTTTT	.	.	13	TRBV5-1	TRBJ2-2
CASRRQGGEQYF	TGTGCCAGCAGGAGACAGGGAGGCGAGCAGTACTTC	.	.	12	TRBV27	TRBJ2-7
CASTSDAYF	TGTGCCAGCACCTCGGACGCGTACTTC	.	.	9	TRBV25-1	TRBJ2-5
CASSLNGGELFF	TGTGCCAGCAGCTTGAACGGCGGGGAGCTGTTTTTT	.	.	12	TRBV11-3	TRBJ2-2
CASNSQGKLGEKLFF	TGTGCCAGCAACAGCCAGGGGAAGCTAGGTGAAAAACTGTTTTTT	.	.	15	TRBV6-9	TRBJ1-4
CATRFDRYSYEQYF	TGTGCCACCAGATTCGACAGGTACTCCTACGAGCAGTACTTC	.	.	14	TRBV15	TRBJ2-7
CASSPGQGSYSNQPQHF	TGTGCCAGCAGCCCCGGACAGGGATCATATAGCAATCAGCCCCAGCATTTT	TRBD1	.	17	TRBV7-6	TRBJ1-5
CASSLDEAGRVLDYGYTF	TGTGCCAGCAGCTTAGATGAGGCAGGGAGGGTCCTGGACTATGGCTACACCTTC	.	.	18	TRBV11-2	TRBJ1-2
CASSLLGLAVQETQYF	TGTGCCAGCAGCTTATTGGGACTAGCGGTGCAAGAGACCCAGTACTTC	TRBD2	.	16	TRBV7-2	TRBJ2-5
CASSQGVKHVLGEQFF	TGTGCCAGCAGCCAAGGGGTAAAACACGTCCTAGGGGAGCAGTTCTTC	.	once	16	TRBV14	TRBJ2-1
CAWTPLARELFF	TGTGCCTGGACCCCCCTGGCCCGGGAGCTGTTTTTT	.	.	12	TRBV30	TRBJ2-2
CASSVWAGTDTEAFF	TGCGCCAGCAGTGTTTGGGCGGGGACTGACACTGAAGCTTTCTTT	.	once	15	TRBV10-1	TRBJ1-1
CASSESGLPSTDTQYF	TGCGCCAGCAGTGAGTCAGGACTGCCTAGCACAGATACGCAGTATTTT	.	.	16	TRBV10-1	TRBJ2-3
CASSAPRDRVDEQYF	TGTGCCAGCAGTGCTCCCCGGGACAGGGTTGACGAGCAGTACTTC	TRBD1	.	15	TRBV6-6	TRBJ2-7
CASSRDRNTEAFF	TGTGCCAGCTCCCGCGACAGGAACACTGAAGCTTTCTTT	.	few	13	TRBV18	TRBJ1-1
CASSIGTLETQYF	TGTGCCAGTAGTATCGGTACTCTGGAGACCCAGTACTTC	.	once	13	TRBV19	TRBJ2-5
CASLGASWETQYF	TGTGCCAGCCTCGGGGCTAGCTGGGAGACCCAGTACTTC	.	once	13	TRBV6-1	TRBJ2-5
CASSSYTSGVETQYF	TGTGCCAGCAGTTCTTACACTAGCGGGGTTGAGACCCAGTACTTC	TRBD2	.	15	TRBV6-5	TRBJ2-5
CASRTGDAASYEQYF	TGTGCCAGCAGAACAGGGGACGCCGCGTCCTACGAGCAGTACTTC	TRBD1	.	15	TRBV25-1	TRBJ2-7
CASLGDWAGYGYTF	TGTGCCTCTTTGGGGGACTGGGCTGGCTATGGCTACACCTTC	.	.	14	TRBV27	TRBJ1-2
CAWKGLAGGYSEQFF	TGTGCCTGGAAAGGACTAGCGGGGGGATACAGTGAGCAGTTCTTC	TRBD2	.	15	TRBV30	TRBJ2-1
CASSHQEPNSPLHF	TGTGCCAGCAGTCATCAGGAGCCCAATTCACCCCTCCACTTT	.	.	14	TRBV6-5	TRBJ1-6
CASSLDRDRATYEQYF	TGCGCCAGCAGCCTAGACCGGGACAGGGCGACCTACGAGCAGTACTTC	TRBD1	once	16	TRBV5-1	TRBJ2-7
CASHGASSYNEQFF	TGTGCCAGCCACGGGGCTAGCTCCTACAATGAGCAGTTCTTC	.	.	14	TRBV14	TRBJ2-1
CASSTQGGSYNEQFF	TGTGCCAGCAGCACACAGGGGGGTTCCTACAATGAGCAGTTCTTC	TRBD1	.	15	TRBV7-3	TRBJ2-1
CASSRGQSPTNEKLFF	TGTGCCAGCTCCCGGGGACAGTCACCAACTAATGAAAAACTGTTTTTT	TRBD1	.	16	TRBV18	TRBJ1-4
CAWSRRTSGKYEQYF	TGTGCCTGGAGTCGACGGACTAGCGGGAAATACGAGCAGTACTTC	TRBD2	.	15	TRBV30	TRBJ2-7
CAVTGGDLKNQPQHF	TGTGCCGTCACCGGCGGGGACCTTAAGAATCAGCCCCAGCATTTT	.	once	15	TRBV28	TRBJ1-5